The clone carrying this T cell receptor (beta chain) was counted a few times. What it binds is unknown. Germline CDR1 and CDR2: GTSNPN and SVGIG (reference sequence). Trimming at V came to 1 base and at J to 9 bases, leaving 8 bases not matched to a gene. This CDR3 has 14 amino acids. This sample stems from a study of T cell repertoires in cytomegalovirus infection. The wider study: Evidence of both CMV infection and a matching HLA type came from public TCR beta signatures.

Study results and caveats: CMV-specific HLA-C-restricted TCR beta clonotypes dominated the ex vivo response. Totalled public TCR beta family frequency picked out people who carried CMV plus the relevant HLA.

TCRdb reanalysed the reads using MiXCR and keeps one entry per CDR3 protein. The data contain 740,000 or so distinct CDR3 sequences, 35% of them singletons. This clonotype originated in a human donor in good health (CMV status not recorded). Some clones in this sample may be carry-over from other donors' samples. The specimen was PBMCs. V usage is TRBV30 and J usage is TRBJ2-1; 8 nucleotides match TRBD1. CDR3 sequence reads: CAWSADRGRGEQFF. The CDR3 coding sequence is TGTGCCTGGAGTGCCGACAGGGGTAGGGGTGAGCAGTTCTTC.